Here is one T cell receptor beta chain with its context. Its specificity is not known. Using immunoSEQ multiplex PCR, the repertoire was profiled, and TCRdb retains in-frame clones only, with some absent. The repertoire consists of fewer than 15,000 clones, with about 66% occurring once and the leading ten covering more than 6%. This record belongs to a study of tumor-infiltrating lymphocytes in localized non-small cell lung cancer. Study conclusions and caveats: No link was found between tumor T-cell fraction and recurrence-free survival.

Germline V gene sequence: CDR1 SEHNR, CDR2 FQNEAQ (reference sequence). V lost 11 bases and J lost 0, with 14 bases in between. The length of the CDR3 is 13 residues. V is TRBV7-9 and J is TRBJ2-7; maybe TRBD1 (6 bases). Sequences were obtained from lung tumor tissue. The receptor's source is a human donor with non-small cell lung cancer. CDR3 sequence (DNA): TGTGCCGCTACTCCAGGGGACTCCTACGAGCAGTACTTC. Its translation is CAATPGDSYEQYF.